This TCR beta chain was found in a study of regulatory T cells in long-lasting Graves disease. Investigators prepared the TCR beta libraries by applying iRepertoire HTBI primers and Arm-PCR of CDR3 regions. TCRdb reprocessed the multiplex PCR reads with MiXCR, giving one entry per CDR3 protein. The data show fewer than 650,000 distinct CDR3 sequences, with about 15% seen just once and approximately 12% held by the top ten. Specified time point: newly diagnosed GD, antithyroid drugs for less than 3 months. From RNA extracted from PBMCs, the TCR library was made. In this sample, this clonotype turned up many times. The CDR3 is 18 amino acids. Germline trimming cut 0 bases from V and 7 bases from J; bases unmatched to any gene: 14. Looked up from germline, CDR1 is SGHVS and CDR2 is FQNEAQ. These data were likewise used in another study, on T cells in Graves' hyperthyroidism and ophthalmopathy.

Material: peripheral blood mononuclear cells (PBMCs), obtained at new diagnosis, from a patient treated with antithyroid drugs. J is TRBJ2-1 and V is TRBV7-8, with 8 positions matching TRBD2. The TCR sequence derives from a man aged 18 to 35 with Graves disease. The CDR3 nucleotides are TGTGCCAGCAGCTTAGCCCATTCGAGGACTAGCCCGTGGAATGAGCAGTTCTTC. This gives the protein CASSLAHSRTSPWNEQFF. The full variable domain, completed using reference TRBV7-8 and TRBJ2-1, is GAGVSQSPRYKVAKRGQDVALRCDPISGHVSLFWYQQALGQGPEFLTYFQNEAQLDKSGLPSDRFFAERPEGSVSTLKIQRTQQEDSAVYLCASSLAHSRTSPWNEQFFGPGTRLTVL.